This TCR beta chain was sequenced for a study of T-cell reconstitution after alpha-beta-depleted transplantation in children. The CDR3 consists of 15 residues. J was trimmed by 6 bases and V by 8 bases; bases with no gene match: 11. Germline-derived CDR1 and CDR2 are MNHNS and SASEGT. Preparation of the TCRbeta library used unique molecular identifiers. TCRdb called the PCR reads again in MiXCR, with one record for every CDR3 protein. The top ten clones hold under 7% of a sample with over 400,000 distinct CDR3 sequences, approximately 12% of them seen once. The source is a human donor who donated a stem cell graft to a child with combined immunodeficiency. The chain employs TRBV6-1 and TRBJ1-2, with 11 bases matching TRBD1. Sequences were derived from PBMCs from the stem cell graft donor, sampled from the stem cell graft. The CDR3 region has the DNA TGTGCCAGCTGGGACAGGGGGGATTCATGGCATGGCTACACCTTC. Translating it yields CASWDRGDSWHGYTF.